The 8 T cell receptor beta chains in this list originate from one sample, sequenced in a study of blood T cell repertoires in COVID-19. Clones were read by immunoSEQ multiplex PCR, and TCRdb kept only the in-frame ones, dropping some. This sample yields about 240,000 clones, of which 75% to 90% are seen a single time; about 3.3% belongs to the top ten. Input material: PBMCs or T cells enriched from blood (not recorded which). Every receptor here comes from a woman between 40 and 50 years old with acute COVID-19.

This sequence joins TRBV11-2 and TRBJ1-4; D remains ambiguous. In germline, CDR1 is SGHAT, CDR2 FQNNGV. V was clipped by 3 bases and J by 4 bases, with 12 bases between them. The CDR3 is 15 residues long. CDR3 amino acids: CASSFTAEVNEKLFF. DNA for the CDR3: TGTGCCAGCAGCTTTACAGCGGAAGTTAATGAAAAACTGTTTTTT.

The chain uses TRBV13 and TRBJ2-1; 8 bases line up with TRBD1. The CDR3 totals 15 residues. Germline CDR1 is PRHDT and CDR2 is FYEKMQ (reference sequence). Losses at the gene ends were 0 bases for V and 3 bases for J; bases not matched to a gene: 1. For the CDR3, the DNA is TGTGCCAGCAGCTTAGGTGGACAGGGCTACAATGAGCAGTTCTTC. Translating it yields CASSLGGQGYNEQFF. The whole variable domain, remainder taken from reference TRBV13 and TRBJ2-1, is AAGVIQSPRHLIKEKRETATLKCYPIPRHDTVYWYQQGPGQDPQFLISFYEKMQSDKGSIPDRFSAQQFSDYHSELNMSSLELGDSALYFCASSLGGQGYNEQFFGPGTRLTVL.

The rearrangement joins TRBV4-2 to TRBJ2-2; 13 positions match TRBD2. Germline CDR1 reads LGHNA; CDR2 reads YNFKEQ. The CDR3 has 17 amino acids. V lost 2 bases and J lost 5; bases outside the gene matches: 5. The CDR3 protein is CASSQRLAGGGTGELFF. DNA of the CDR3: TGTGCCAGCAGCCAACGACTAGCGGGAGGAGGAACCGGGGAGCTGTTTTTT.

This clone was detected only once. V usage is TRBV24-1 and J usage is TRBJ1-5; TRBD1 agrees at 7 bases. With 3 bases clipped from V and 1 base from J, the junction kept 2 bases outside the gene matches. The CDR3 extends over 15 amino acids. CDR1 KGHDR and CDR2 SFDVKD come from the germline V gene. The CDR3 region is CATSDTRGSNQPQHF. CDR3 DNA: TGTGCCACCAGTGATACCAGGGGGAGCAATCAGCCCCAGCATTTT.

The sample holds one count of this clone. The chain joins TRBV5-1 to TRBJ2-2; D remains ambiguous. The ends were cut back, 4 bases at V and 8 bases at J, with 6 bases in the middle. Germline CDR1 and CDR2: SGHRS and YFSETQ. The CDR3 is 11 residues long. In nucleotides, the CDR3 is TGCGCCAGCAGCGTTGAGGGGGAGCTGTTTTTT. The encoded protein is CASSVEGELFF.

V gene TRBV15 combines with J gene TRBJ2-5, with TRBD2 identical over 7 bases. There are 15 residues in the CDR3. Trimming took 7 bases from V and 2 from J; bases not matched to a gene: 10. Per germline, CDR1 LNHNV and CDR2 YYDKDF (reference sequence). CDR3 protein: CATKDGLVSQETQYF. The CDR3 DNA is TGTGCCACCAAAGACGGACTAGTTTCACAAGAGACCCAGTACTTC.

The gene calls are TRBV5-1 and TRBJ2-7; 9 nucleotides match TRBD2. Germline loops: CDR1 SGHRS, CDR2 YFSETQ. Germline trimming cut 3 bases from V and 5 bases from J; bases unmatched to any gene: 9. This CDR3 comprises 15 residues. CDR3 loop: CASSSGVAGENEQYF. The CDR3 DNA follows: TGCGCCAGCAGCTCCGGGGTAGCGGGAGAGAACGAGCAGTACTTC.

V is TRBV7-9 and J is TRBJ2-5; TRBD1 is a possible D gene (5 bases). Trimming removed 4 bases from V and 7 bases from J, with 16 bases in between. The CDR3 extends over 14 amino acids. CDR1 and CDR2 (germline): SEHNR, FQNEAQ (reference sequence). CDR3 sequence reads: CASSSRNSRVTQYF. The DNA of the CDR3 is TGTGCCAGCAGCTCCAGAAATAGCAGGGTGACCCAGTACTTC.